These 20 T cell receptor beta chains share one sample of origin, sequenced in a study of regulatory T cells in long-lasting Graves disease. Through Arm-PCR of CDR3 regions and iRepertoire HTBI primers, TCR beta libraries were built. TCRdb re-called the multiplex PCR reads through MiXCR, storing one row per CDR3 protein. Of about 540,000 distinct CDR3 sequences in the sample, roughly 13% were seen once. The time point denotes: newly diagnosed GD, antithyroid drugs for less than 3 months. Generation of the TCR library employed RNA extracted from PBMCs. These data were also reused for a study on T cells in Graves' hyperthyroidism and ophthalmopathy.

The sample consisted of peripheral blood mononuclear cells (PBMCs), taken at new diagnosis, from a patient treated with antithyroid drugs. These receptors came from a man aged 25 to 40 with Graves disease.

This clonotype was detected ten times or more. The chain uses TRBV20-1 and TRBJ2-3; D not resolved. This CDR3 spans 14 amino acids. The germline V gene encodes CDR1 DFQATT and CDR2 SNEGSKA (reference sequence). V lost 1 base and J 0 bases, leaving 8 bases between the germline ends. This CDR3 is CSARVGSSTDTQYF. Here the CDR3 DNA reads TGCAGTGCTAGAGTGGGTAGCAGCACAGATACGCAGTATTTT.

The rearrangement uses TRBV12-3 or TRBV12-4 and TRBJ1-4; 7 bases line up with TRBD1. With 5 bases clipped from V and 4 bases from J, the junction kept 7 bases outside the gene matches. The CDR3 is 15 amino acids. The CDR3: CASSGWDRLNEKLFF. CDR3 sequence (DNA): TGTGCCAGCAGTGGGTGGGACAGACTTAATGAAAAACTGTTTTTT.

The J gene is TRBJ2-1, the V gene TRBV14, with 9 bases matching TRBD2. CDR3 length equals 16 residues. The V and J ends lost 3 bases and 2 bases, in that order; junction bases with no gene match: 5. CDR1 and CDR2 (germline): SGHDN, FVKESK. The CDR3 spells CASSHLAGAPYNEQFF. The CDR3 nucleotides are TGTGCCAGCAGCCATTTAGCGGGAGCCCCCTACAATGAGCAGTTCTTC.

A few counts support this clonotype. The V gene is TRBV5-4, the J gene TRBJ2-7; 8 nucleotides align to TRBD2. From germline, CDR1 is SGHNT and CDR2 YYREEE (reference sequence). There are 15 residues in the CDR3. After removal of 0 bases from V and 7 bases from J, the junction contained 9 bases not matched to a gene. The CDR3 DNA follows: TGTGCCAGCAGCTTGGACAGCGGGAGAATACGGGAGCAGTACTTC. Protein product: CASSLDSGRIREQYF.

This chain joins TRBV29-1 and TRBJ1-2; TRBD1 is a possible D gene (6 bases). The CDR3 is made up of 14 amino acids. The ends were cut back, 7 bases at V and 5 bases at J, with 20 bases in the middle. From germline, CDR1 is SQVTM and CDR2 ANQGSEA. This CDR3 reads CSAKNRDTLYGYTF. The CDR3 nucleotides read TGCAGCGCTAAAAACCGGGACACACTTTATGGCTACACCTTC.

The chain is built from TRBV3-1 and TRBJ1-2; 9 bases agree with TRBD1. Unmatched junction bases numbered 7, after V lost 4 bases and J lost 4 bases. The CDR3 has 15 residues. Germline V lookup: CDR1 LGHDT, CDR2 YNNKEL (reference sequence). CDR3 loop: CASSPFTGGAYGYTF. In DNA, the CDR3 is TGTGCCAGCAGCCCCTTTACAGGGGGCGCCTATGGCTACACCTTC.

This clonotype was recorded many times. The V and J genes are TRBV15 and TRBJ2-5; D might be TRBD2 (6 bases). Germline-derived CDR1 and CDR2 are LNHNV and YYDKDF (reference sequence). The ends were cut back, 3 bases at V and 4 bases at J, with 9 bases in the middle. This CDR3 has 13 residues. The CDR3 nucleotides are TGTGCCACCAGCAGCGGGAGAGGAGAGACCCAGTACTTC. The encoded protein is CATSSGRGETQYF.

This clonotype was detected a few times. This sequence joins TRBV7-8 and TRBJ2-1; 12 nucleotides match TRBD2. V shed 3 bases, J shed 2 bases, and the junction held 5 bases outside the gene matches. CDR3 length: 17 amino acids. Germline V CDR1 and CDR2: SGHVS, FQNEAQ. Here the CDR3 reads CASSLGLAGPTYNEQFF. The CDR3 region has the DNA TGTGCCAGCAGCTTGGGACTAGCGGGCCCAACCTACAATGAGCAGTTCTTC. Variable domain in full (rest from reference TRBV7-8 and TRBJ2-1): GAGVSQSPRYKVAKRGQDVALRCDPISGHVSLFWYQQALGQGPEFLTYFQNEAQLDKSGLPSDRFFAERPEGSVSTLKIQRTQQEDSAVYLCASSLGLAGPTYNEQFFGPGTRLTVL.

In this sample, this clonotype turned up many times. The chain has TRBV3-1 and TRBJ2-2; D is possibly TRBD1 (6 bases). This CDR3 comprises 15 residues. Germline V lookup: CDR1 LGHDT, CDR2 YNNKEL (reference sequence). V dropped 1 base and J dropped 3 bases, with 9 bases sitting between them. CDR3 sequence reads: CASSQARGYTGELFF. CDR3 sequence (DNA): TGTGCCAGCAGCCAAGCGAGGGGGTACACCGGGGAGCTGTTTTTT.

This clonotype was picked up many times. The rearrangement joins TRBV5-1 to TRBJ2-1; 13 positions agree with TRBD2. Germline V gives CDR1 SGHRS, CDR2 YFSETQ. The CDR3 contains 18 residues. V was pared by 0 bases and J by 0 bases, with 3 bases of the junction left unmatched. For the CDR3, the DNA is TGCGCCAGCAGCTTGGCCACTAGCGGGAGGGGCTCCTACAATGAGCAGTTCTTC. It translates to CASSLATSGRGSYNEQFF.

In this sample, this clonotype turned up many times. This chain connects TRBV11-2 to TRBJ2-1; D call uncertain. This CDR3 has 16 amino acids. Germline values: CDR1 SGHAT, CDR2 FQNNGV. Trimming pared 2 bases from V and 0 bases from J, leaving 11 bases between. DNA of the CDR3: TGTGCCAGCAGCTTATCCCCGTGGGGCTCCTACAATGAGCAGTTCTTC. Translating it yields CASSLSPWGSYNEQFF.

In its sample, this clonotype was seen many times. CDR3 sequence: CASSAQLGVAKNIQYF. The CDR3 DNA sequence: TGTGCCAGCAGTGCTCAACTAGGGGTAGCCAAAAACATTCAGTACTTC. This rearrangement joins TRBV6-2 or TRBV6-3 to TRBJ2-4; D may be TRBD1 or TRBD2 (5 bases each). The V end was cut by 5 bases, the J end by 0 bases, with 14 bases between. The CDR3 totals 16 residues. Germline-derived CDR1 and CDR2 are MNHEY and SVGEGT.

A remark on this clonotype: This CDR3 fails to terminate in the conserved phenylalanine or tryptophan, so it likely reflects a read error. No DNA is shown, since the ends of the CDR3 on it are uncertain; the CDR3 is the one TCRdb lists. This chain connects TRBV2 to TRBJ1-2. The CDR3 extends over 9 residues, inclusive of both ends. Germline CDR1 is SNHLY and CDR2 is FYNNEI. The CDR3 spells CASGGGTAG.

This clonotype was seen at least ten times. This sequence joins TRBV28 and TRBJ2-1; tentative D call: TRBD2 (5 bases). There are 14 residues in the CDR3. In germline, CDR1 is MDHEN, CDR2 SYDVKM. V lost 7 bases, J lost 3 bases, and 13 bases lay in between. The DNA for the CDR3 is TGTGCCAGCAACACGCCTACTAGCTACAATGAGCAGTTCTTC. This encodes CASNTPTSYNEQFF.

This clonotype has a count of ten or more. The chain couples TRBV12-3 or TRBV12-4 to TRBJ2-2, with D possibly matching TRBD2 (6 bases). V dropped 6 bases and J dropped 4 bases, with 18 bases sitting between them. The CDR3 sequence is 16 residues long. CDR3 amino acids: CASSPFRRAGTGELFF. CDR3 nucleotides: TGTGCCAGCAGCCCCTTTCGGAGGGCCGGCACCGGGGAGCTGTTTTTT.

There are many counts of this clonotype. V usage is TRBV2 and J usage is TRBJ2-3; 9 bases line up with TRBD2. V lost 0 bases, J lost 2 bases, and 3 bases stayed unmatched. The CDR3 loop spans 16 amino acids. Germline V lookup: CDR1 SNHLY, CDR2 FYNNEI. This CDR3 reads CASSEALAGFTDTQYF. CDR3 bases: TGTGCCAGCAGTGAAGCGCTAGCGGGATTCACAGATACGCAGTATTTT.

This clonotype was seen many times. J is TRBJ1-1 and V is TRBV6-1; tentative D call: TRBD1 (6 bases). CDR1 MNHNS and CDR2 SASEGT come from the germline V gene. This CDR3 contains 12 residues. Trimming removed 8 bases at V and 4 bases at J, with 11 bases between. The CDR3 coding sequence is TGTGCCAGCGGGGGCGGGCCCACTGAAGCTTTCTTT. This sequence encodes CASGGGPTEAFF.

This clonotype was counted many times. CDR3 sequence: CAWNRAGEQYF. The CDR3 nucleotides read TGTGCCTGGAACAGGGCGGGCGAGCAGTACTTC. The genes are TRBV30 and TRBJ2-7, with D possibly matching TRBD1 (6 bases). Germline lookup yields CDR1 GTSNPN and CDR2 SVGIG (reference sequence). Trimming took 4 bases from V and 6 from J, leaving 10 bases between them. The CDR3 totals 11 residues. Looking up the rest from reference TRBV30 and TRBJ2-7 gives the full variable domain: SQTIHQWPATLVQPVGSPLSLECTVEGTSNPNLYWYRQAAGRGLQLLFYSVGIGQISSEVPQNLSASRPQDRQFILSSKKLLLSDSGFYLCAWNRAGEQYFGPGTRLTVT.

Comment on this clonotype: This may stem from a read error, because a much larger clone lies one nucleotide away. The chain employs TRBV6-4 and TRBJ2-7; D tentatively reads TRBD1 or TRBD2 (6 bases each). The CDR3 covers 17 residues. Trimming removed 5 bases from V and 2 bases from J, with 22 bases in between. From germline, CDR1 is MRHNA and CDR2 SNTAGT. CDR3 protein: CASSNARHREVAYEQYF. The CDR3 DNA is TGTGCCAGCAGTAACGCGCGTCACAGGGAGGTCGCCTACGAGCAGTACTTC.

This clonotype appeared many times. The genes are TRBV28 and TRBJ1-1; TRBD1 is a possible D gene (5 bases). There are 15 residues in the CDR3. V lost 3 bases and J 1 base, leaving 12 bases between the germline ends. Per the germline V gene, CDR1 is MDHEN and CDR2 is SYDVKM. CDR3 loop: CASSLLDGGNTEAFF. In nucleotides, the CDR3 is TGTGCCAGCAGTTTGCTGGACGGGGGGAACACTGAAGCTTTCTTT.